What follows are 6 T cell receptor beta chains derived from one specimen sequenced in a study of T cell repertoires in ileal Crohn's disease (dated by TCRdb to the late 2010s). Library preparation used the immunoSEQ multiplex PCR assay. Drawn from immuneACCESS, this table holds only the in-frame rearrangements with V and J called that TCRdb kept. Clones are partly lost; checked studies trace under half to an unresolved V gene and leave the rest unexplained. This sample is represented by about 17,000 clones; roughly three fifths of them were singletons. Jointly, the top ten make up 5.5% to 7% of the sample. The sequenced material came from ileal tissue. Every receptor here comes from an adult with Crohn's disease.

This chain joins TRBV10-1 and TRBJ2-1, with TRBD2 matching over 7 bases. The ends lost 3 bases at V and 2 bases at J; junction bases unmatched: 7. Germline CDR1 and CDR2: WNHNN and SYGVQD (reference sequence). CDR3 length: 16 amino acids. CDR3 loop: CASSDGGVSPYNEQFF. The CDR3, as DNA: TGCGCCAGCAGTGATGGGGGGGTGAGCCCCTACAATGAGCAGTTCTTC.

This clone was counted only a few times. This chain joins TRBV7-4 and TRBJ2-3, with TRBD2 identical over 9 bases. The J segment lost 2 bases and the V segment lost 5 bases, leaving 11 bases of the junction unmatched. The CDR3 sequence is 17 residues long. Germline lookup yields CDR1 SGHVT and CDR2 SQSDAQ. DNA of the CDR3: TGTGCCAGCAGCCCTTTGACTAGCGGAAACCCCACAGATACGCAGTATTTT. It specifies CASSPLTSGNPTDTQYF.

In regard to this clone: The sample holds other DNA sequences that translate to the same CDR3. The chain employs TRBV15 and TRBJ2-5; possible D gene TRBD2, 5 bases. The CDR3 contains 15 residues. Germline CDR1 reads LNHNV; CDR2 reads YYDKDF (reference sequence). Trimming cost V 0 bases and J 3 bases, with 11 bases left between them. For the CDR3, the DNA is TGTGCCACCAGCAGAGATGTCGCGGGTAAAGAGACCCAGTACTTC. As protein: CATSRDVAGKETQYF.

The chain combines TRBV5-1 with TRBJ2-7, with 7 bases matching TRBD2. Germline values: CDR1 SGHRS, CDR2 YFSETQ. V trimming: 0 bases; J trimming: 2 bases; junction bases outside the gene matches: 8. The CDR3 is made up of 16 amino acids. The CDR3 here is CASSLGVAGPTYEQYF. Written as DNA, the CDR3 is TGCGCCAGCAGCTTGGGTGTAGCGGGCCCAACCTACGAGCAGTACTTC.

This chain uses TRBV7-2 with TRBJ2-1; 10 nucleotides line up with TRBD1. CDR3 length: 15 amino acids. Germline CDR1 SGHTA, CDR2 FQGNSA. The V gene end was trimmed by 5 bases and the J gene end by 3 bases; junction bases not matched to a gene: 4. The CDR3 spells CASSQGTGVYNEQFF. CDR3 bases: TGTGCCAGCAGCCAAGGGACAGGGGTCTACAATGAGCAGTTCTTC.

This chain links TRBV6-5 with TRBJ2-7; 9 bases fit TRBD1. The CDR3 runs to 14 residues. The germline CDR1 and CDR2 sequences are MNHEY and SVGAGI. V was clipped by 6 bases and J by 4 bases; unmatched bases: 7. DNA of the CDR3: TGTGCCAGCAGGCTGGGACAGGGAGGATACGAGCAGTACTTC. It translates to CASRLGQGGYEQYF.